This T cell receptor beta chain originates from a study of T cells in Graves' hyperthyroidism and ophthalmopathy. Study-level information: Staff took peripheral blood when the initial diagnosis was made, before any treatment began.

On this clonotype itself: Its antigen remains unknown.

Isolation of PBMCs was performed on around 10 ml fresh peripheral blood. V gave up 1 base and J gave up 5 bases; unmatched junction bases: 9. The CDR3 consists of 19 residues. From germline, CDR1 is MGHRA and CDR2 YSYEKL. Amplification of TCR beta CDR3 regions was performed using RNA transcripts as template. Primed by the HTBI set, a first-round RT-PCR was run on the TCR CDR3. MiXCR, run by TCRdb on the multiplex PCR reads, gives a single entry per CDR3 protein. Here the sample spans about 740,000 distinct CDR3 sequences, roughly 15% being singletons. General observations from the study: Model output signaled ophthalmopathy a median roughly 6 months ahead of onset.

Input material: blood. The V gene is TRBV4-1, the J gene TRBJ2-1, with 15 bases matching TRBD2. This clonotype was obtained from a woman between 18 and 30 years old with Graves' hyperthyroidism. Written as DNA, the CDR3 is TGCGCCAGCAGCCAAGTAAAAGGACTAGCGGGAGGGTTGGACAATGAGCAGTTCTTC. Amino acid sequence: CASSQVKGLAGGLDNEQFF.